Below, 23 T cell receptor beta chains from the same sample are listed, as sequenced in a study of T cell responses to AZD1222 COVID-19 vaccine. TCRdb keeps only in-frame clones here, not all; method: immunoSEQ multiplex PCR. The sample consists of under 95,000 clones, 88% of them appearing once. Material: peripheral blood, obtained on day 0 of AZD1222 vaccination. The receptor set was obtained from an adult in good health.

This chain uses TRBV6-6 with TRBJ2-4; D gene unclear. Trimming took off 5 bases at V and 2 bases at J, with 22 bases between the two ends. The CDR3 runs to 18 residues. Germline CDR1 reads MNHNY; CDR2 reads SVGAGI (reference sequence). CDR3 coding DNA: TGTGCCAGCAGTCGTTACGGGTCCTACACGGTGACCAAAAACATTCAGTACTTC. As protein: CASSRYGSYTVTKNIQYF.

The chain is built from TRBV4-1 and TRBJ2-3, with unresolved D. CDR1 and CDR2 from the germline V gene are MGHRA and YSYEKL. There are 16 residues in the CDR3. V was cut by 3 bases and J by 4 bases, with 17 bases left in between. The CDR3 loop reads CASSHPGPKPADTQYF. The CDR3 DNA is TGCGCCAGCAGCCATCCCGGGCCGAAGCCGGCAGATACGCAGTATTTT.

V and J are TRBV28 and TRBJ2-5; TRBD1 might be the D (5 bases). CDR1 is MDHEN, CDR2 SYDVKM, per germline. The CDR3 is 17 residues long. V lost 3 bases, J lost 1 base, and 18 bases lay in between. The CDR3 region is CASSFLRSGSSQETQYF. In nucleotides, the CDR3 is TGTGCCAGCAGTTTCCTGAGGTCAGGGTCCAGCCAAGAGACCCAGTACTTC. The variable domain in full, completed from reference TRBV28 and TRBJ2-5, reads DVKVTQSSRYLVKRTGEKVFLECVQDMDHENMFWYRQDPGLGLRLIYFSYDVKMKEKGDIPEGYSVSREKKERFSLILESASTNQTSMYLCASSFLRSGSSQETQYFGPGTRLLVL.

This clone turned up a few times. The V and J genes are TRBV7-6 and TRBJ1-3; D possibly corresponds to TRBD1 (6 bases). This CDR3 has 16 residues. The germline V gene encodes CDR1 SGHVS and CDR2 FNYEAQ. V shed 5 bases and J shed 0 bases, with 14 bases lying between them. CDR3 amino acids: CASSDNRASSGNTIYF. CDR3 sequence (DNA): TGTGCCAGCAGCGATAACAGGGCCAGCTCTGGAAACACCATATATTTT. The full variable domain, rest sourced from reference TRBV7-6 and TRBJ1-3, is GAGVSQSPRYKVTKRGQDVALRCDPISGHVSLYWYRQALGQGPEFLTYFNYEAQQDKSGLPNDRFSAERPEGSISTLTIQRTEQRDSAMYRCASSDNRASSGNTIYFGEGSWLTVV.

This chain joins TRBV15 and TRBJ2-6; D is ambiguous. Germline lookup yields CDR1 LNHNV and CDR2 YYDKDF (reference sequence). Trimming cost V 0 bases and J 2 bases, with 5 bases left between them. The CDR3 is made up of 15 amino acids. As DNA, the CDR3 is TGTGCCACCAGCAGAGATGGGGCTGGGGCCAACGTCCTGACTTTC. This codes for CATSRDGAGANVLTF.

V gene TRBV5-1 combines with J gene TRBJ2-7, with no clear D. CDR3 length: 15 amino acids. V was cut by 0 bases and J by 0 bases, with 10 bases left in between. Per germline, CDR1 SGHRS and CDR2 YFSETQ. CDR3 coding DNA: TGCGCCAGCAGCTTGGCCGCTTATCCCTCCTACGAGCAGTACTTC. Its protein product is CASSLAAYPSYEQYF.

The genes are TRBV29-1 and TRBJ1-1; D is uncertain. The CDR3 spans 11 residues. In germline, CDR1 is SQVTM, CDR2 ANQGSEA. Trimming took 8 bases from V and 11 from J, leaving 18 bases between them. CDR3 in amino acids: CSSLGGLGAFF. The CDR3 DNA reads TGCAGCAGTCTCGGAGGTTTGGGGGCTTTCTTT.

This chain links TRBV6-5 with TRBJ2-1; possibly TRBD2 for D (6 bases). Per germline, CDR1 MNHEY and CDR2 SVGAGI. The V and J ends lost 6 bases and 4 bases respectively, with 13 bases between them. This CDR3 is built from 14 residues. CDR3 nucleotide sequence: TGTGCCAGCAGAGACCTGGGGGGTTACAATGAGCAGTTCTTC. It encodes CASRDLGGYNEQFF.

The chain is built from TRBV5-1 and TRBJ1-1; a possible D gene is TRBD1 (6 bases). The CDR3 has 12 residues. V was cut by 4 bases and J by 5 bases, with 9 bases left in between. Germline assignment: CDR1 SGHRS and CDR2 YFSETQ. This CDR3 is CASSIQGTEAFF. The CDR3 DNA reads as TGCGCCAGCAGCATACAGGGTACTGAAGCTTTCTTT.

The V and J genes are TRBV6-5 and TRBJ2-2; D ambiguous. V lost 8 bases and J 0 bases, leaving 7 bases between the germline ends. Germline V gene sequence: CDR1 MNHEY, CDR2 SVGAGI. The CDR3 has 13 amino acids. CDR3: CASLSSNTGELFF. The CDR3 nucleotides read TGTGCCAGCTTATCGTCGAACACCGGGGAGCTGTTTTTT.

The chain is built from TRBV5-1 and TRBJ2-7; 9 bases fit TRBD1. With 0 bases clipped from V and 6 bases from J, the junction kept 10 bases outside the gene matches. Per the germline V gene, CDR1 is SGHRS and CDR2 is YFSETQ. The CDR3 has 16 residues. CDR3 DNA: TGCGCCAGCAGCTTGGAAGGGGACAGGGTTTATTCCGAGCAGTACTTC. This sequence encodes CASSLEGDRVYSEQYF.

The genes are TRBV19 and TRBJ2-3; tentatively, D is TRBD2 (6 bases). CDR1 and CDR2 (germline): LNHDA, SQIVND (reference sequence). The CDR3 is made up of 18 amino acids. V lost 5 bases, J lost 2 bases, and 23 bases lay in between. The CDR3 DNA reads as TGTGCCAGTAGTCCTTTCTTTGTTTCCGGGGGTCACACAGATACGCAGTATTTT. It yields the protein CASSPFFVSGGHTDTQYF.

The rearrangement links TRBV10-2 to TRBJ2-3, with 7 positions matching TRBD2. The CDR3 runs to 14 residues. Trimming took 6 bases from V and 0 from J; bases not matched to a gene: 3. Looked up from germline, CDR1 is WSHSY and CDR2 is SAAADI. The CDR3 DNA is TGCGCCAGCAGGACTAGCCTTAGCACAGATACGCAGTATTTT. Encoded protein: CASRTSLSTDTQYF.

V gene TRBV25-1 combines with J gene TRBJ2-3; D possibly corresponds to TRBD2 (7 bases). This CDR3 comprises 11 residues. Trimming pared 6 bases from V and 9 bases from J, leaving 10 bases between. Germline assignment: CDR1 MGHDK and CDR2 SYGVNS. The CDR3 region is CASSGGRTQYF. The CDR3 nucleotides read TGTGCCAGCAGCGGGGGGCGGACGCAGTATTTT.

CDR3 in DNA: TGTGCCAGCAGCTTGCTGGGGGGGGGCTACACCTTC. Its protein is CASSLLGGGYTF. V usage is TRBV5-4 and J usage is TRBJ1-2; the D gene is possibly TRBD1 (5 bases). Trimming took off 1 base at V and 8 bases at J, with 9 bases between the two ends. Germline V CDR1 and CDR2: SGHNT, YYREEE (reference sequence). The CDR3 length is 12 residues.

Written as DNA, the CDR3 is TGTGCCATCAGTGAGCCGAAGGACACTGAAGCTTTCTTT. Translating gives CAISEPKDTEAFF. The V gene is TRBV10-3, the J gene TRBJ1-1; D remains unclear. The V end was cut by 2 bases, the J end by 3 bases, with 7 bases between. This CDR3 has 13 amino acids. The germline gives CDR1 ENHRY, CDR2 SYGVKD.

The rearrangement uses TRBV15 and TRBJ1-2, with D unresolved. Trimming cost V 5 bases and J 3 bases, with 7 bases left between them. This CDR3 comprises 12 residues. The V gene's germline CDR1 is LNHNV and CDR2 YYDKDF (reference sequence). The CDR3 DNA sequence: TGTGCCACCAGCGGAAGCGACTATGGCTACACCTTC. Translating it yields CATSGSDYGYTF.

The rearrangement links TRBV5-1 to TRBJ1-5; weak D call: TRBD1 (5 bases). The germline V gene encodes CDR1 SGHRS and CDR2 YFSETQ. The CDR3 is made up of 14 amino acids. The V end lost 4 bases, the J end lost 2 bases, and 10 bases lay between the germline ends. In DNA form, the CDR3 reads TGCGCCAGCAGCCAGGGTGTGGGCAATCAGCCCCAGCATTTT. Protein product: CASSQGVGNQPQHF.

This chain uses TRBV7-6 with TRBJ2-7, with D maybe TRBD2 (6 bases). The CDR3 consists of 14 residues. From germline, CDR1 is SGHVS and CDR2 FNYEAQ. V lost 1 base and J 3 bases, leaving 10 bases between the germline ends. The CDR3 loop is CASSLGGENYEQYF. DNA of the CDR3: TGTGCCAGCAGCTTAGGGGGGGAGAACTACGAGCAGTACTTC.

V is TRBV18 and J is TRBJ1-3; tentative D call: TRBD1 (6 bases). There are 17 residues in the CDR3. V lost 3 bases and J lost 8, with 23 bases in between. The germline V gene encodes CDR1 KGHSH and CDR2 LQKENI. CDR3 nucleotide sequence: TGTGCCAGCTCACCCCTCCCCACAGGGAGGCCATGGGACACCATATATTTT. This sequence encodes CASSPLPTGRPWDTIYF. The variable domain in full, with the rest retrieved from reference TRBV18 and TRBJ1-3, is NAGVMQNPRHLVRRRGQEARLRCSPMKGHSHVYWYRQLPEEGLKFMVYLQKENIIDESGMPKERFSAEFPKEGPSILRIQQVVRGDSAAYFCASSPLPTGRPWDTIYFGEGSWLTVV.

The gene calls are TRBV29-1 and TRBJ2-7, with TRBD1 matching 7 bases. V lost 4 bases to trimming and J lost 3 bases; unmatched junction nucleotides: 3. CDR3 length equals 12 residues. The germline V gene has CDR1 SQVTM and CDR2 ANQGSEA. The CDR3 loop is CSVVAGGYEQYF. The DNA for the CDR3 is TGCAGCGTTGTGGCAGGGGGCTACGAGCAGTACTTC.

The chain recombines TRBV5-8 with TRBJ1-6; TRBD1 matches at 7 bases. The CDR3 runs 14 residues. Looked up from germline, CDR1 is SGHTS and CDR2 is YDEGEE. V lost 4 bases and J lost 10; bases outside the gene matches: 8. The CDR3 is CASSADRVGSPLHF. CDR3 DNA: TGTGCCAGCAGCGCCGACAGGGTAGGATCACCCCTCCACTTT.

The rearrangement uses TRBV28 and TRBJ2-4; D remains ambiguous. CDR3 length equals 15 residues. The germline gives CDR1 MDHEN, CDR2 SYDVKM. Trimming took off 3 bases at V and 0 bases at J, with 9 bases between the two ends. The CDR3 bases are TGTGCCAGCAGTTTCGGTACGCTAGCCAAAAACATTCAGTACTTC. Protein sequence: CASSFGTLAKNIQYF.